This T cell receptor (beta chain) appears in the sequencing data of a study of OX40 agonist ivuxolimab in advanced cancers. Study at large: Age averaged around 58 years (range about 20 to 80), and approximately 80% were male. Whole-study findings and limits: At 0.1 to 3.0 mg/kg and by week 6, CD4+ and CD8+ T cells in the blood had expanded clonally.

Points on this clone: Its antigen is not identified.

This CDR3 region has 12 residues. Trimming shortened V by 3 bases and J by 6 bases, and 11 bases separated the two germline ends. Germline-derived CDR1 and CDR2 are SQVTM and ANQGSEA. The table came from immunoSEQ multiplex PCR; TCRdb's copy has only in-frame clones and leaves some out. The sample lists about 77,000 clones; about nine tenths were seen once. This clonotype originated in an adult with an advanced solid tumor such as melanoma, head and neck, liver or kidney cancer. The sample consisted of CD4+ or CD8+ T cells sorted from blood, taken in a trial of the OX40 agonist ivuxolimab. This chain joins TRBV29-1 and TRBJ1-2, with D tentatively TRBD1 (6 bases). The CDR3 sequence is CSVEWGANGYTF. The CDR3 DNA sequence: TGCAGCGTTGAGTGGGGGGCAAATGGCTACACCTTC.